This entry features one T cell receptor beta chain sequence. Its specificity is not known. This entry is derived from a study of follicular helper T cells after annual influenza vaccination. Study at large: After each seasonal flu vaccination, blood came on days 0, 7 and 28.

Assay used: immunoSEQ multiplex PCR; TCRdb lists only in-frame clones, some missing. Among approximately 25,000 clones listed, roughly 80% were seen once. Time point specified: 2014-2015 season, pre-vaccination. V lost 5 bases to trimming and J lost 6 bases, with 13 bases between them. Germline V gives CDR1 SGHAT, CDR2 FQNNGV. The CDR3 extends over 13 amino acids. Points from the study as a whole: Rare clonotypes were missed; only about 9-23% of cells gave TCRB. ICOS-CD38- cTfh most often held earlier Day 7 ICOS+CD38+ clones.

The chain employs TRBV11-2 and TRBJ1-2, with D hard to call. The sequence came from an adult who received the influenza vaccine. Specimen: CXCR5+ CD38- circulating T follicular helper cells from blood, collected on the day of influenza vaccination. This sample's subset: circulating Tfh, non-naive CD4+CXCR5+PD-1+ (ICOS+CD38+ or ICOS-CD38-). As DNA, the CDR3 is TGTGCCAGCAGCATAACGAAGACTAATGGCTACACCTTC. Translation: CASSITKTNGYTF.